A single sample is the source of the 10 T cell receptor beta chains below, sequenced in a study of T cell responses to AZD1222 COVID-19 vaccine. This table comes from immunoSEQ multiplex PCR, and its TCRdb copy is limited to in-frame clones, with some not included. The repertoire holds some 150,000 clones, 92% seen once, with under 3.5% in the top ten. The specimen was peripheral blood, collected 28 days after the second AZD1222 dose. The receptors come from an adult who received the AZD1222 COVID-19 vaccine.

The chain links TRBV4-1 to TRBJ2-1, with 12 bases fitting TRBD2. Trimming at V came to 1 base and at J to 8 bases, leaving 18 bases not matched to a gene. Germline V CDR1 and CDR2: MGHRA, YSYEKL. The CDR3 totals 20 residues. CDR3 residues: CASSQVRASGASGRADEQFF. In DNA, the CDR3 is TGCGCCAGCAGCCAAGTCCGCGCCTCAGGGGCTAGCGGGAGGGCGGATGAGCAGTTCTTC.

This clone has more than one count but fewer than ten. The V call is TRBV11-3, the J call TRBJ1-2; D gene uncertain. Trimming cost V 1 base and J 0 bases, with 12 bases left between them. Per germline, CDR1 SGHNT and CDR2 YENEEA. CDR3 length: 16 amino acids. CDR3 loop: CASSLGFAETNYGYTF. CDR3 DNA: TGTGCCAGCAGCTTAGGGTTCGCAGAGACTAACTATGGCTACACCTTC.

The chain carries TRBV10-1 and TRBJ1-2; tentatively, D is TRBD1 (5 bases). Deletions cut 2 bases from V and 4 bases from J, with 8 bases between. The CDR3 spans 13 residues. CDR1 and CDR2 (germline): WNHNN, SYGVQD (reference sequence). CDR3 sequence reads: CASSETGSYGYTF. DNA of the CDR3: TGCGCCAGCAGTGAGACAGGCTCCTATGGCTACACCTTC.

V usage is TRBV29-1 and J usage is TRBJ2-7; 8 bases fit TRBD1. Germline values: CDR1 SQVTM, CDR2 ANQGSEA. V was clipped by 6 bases and J by 0 bases; unmatched bases: 10. The CDR3 spans 15 residues. The CDR3 spells CSVYGQGKFSYEQYF. The CDR3 bases are TGCAGCGTCTACGGACAGGGAAAGTTCTCCTACGAGCAGTACTTC.

The V call is TRBV2, the J call TRBJ2-5; 7 bases align to TRBD1. CDR1 and CDR2 from the germline V gene are SNHLY and FYNNEI. V lost 10 bases to trimming and J lost 1 base; unmatched junction nucleotides: 6. This CDR3 contains 13 residues. The CDR3 DNA follows: TGTGCCATCGCCGGGACAGTCCAAGAGACCCAGTACTTC. Translating gives CAIAGTVQETQYF.

The chain combines TRBV3-1 (or the pseudogene TRBV3-2) with TRBJ2-7; 7 positions agree with TRBD1. Germline-derived CDR1 and CDR2 are LGHDT and YNNKEL (reference sequence). This CDR3 has 18 amino acids. Trimming at V came to 0 bases and at J to 4 bases, leaving 15 bases not matched to a gene. The CDR3 DNA follows: TGTGCCAGCAGCCAAGAAGGGGACAGCCACTTCCCTACTTACGAGCAGTACTTC. The encoded protein is CASSQEGDSHFPTYEQYF.

The rearrangement links TRBV27 to TRBJ1-1, with D hard to call. Trimming shortened V by 5 bases and J by 3 bases, and 16 bases separated the two germline ends. CDR1 and CDR2 from the germline V gene are MNHEY and SMNVEV (reference sequence). The CDR3 is 15 amino acids. CDR3 bases: TGTGCCAGCAGTCCCTTGCGAGGGAGGGACACTGAAGCTTTCTTT. Protein product: CASSPLRGRDTEAFF.

This clone was picked up a small number of times. CDR3 bases: TGTGCCTGGAGTACGGGACAGGGGAACACCGGGGAGCTGTTTTTT. This sequence encodes CAWSTGQGNTGELFF. The J gene is TRBJ2-2, the V gene TRBV30, with 9 bases matching TRBD1. Germline CDR1 reads GTSNPN; CDR2 reads SVGIG (reference sequence). The V and J ends lost 2 bases and 1 base, in that order; junction bases with no gene match: 2. The CDR3 sequence is 15 residues long.

This rearrangement joins TRBV5-4 to TRBJ1-1, with 7 bases lining up with TRBD1. This CDR3 has 13 amino acids. Germline V gene data show CDR1 as SGHNT and CDR2 as YYREEE (reference sequence). V trimming: 4 bases; J trimming: 1 base; junction bases outside the gene matches: 1. CDR3 DNA: TGTGCCAGCAGCCGGACAGGGAACACTGAAGCTTTCTTT. Residues: CASSRTGNTEAFF.

This chain uses TRBV6-5 with TRBJ1-2; possible D gene TRBD1, 6 bases. V was trimmed by 0 bases and J by 4 bases, leaving 12 bases between them. The CDR3 extends over 15 amino acids. Germline V gene sequence: CDR1 MNHEY, CDR2 SVGAGI. The CDR3 DNA is TGTGCCAGCAGTTACTCGATGACAGGTGGCTATGGCTACACCTTC. It translates to CASSYSMTGGYGYTF.